This T cell receptor (beta chain) was identified during a study of T-cell memory formation after mild COVID-19. About the research overall: The two donors had largely donor-specific TCR clusters.

This CDR3 spans 12 amino acids. Trimming shortened V by 4 bases and J by 5 bases, and 9 bases separated the two germline ends. Concerning this clonotype itself: The antigen remains unidentified.

In TCRdb, the 5' RACE reads were re-called with MiXCR into one record per CDR3 protein. The sample has 350,000 to 500,000 distinct CDR3 sequences, 20% to 30% seen once. Whole-study results and caveats: Those CD4+ clones that contracted were mainly in CM and EM (CD8+ ones in EMRA).

The sequence derives from an adult woman who had mild COVID-19 (a few samples of this study predate the infection). Cell type and time point are not known. Sequencing input: PBMCs or a T cell subset sorted from them (not recorded which). V usage is TRBV12-3 or TRBV12-4 and J usage is TRBJ2-7; D gene ambiguous. CDR3 amino acids: CASSYQNDEQYF. The CDR3 region has the DNA TGTGCCAGCAGTTATCAGAATGACGAGCAGTACTTC.